The 15 T cell receptor beta chains in this list originate from one sample, sequenced in a study of shared clonotypes between healthy human individuals. Terminally differentiated effector memory CD45RA+ cells were excluded by CCR7 positive selection of CD45RO-negative cells. Method: immunoSEQ multiplex PCR; TCRdb's copy keeps in-frame clones and lacks some. In the table there are millions of clones, about 94% of which are singletons. The sample taken for sequencing was naive CD8+ T cells sorted from blood. The receptors here all came from a man aged 18 to 29 in good health.

The count of this clone is one. Other DNA sequences in the sample encode the same CDR3. The rearrangement joins TRBV4-1 to TRBJ2-5; tentative D call: TRBD2 (5 bases). CDR1 is MGHRA and CDR2 is YSYEKL in the germline V gene. The CDR3 covers 13 residues. V dropped 4 bases and J dropped 2 bases, with 8 bases sitting between them. Here the CDR3 reads CASSPSGQETQYF. The CDR3 DNA sequence: TGCGCCAGCAGCCCCTCGGGACAAGAGACCCAGTACTTC.

The chain employs TRBV9 and TRBJ2-1; weak D call: TRBD1 (7 bases). The CDR3 loop spans 14 amino acids. The V end lost 3 bases, the J end lost 8 bases, and 15 bases lay between the germline ends. Germline lookup yields CDR1 SGDLS and CDR2 YYNGEE. The CDR3 DNA follows: TGTGCCAGCAGCGCGGGGGAAGGGGGCGATGAGCAGTTCTTC. Residues: CASSAGEGGDEQFF.

This chain uses TRBV28 with TRBJ2-7, with D perhaps given as TRBD1 or TRBD2 (5 bases each). This CDR3 has 15 amino acids. V was cut by 5 bases and J by 2 bases, with 16 bases left in between. CDR1 is MDHEN and CDR2 is SYDVKM in the germline V gene. As DNA, the CDR3 is TGTGCCAGCAGTGGGCGGGTGGGGCCGGCCTACGAGCAGTACTTC. Translated, it gives CASSGRVGPAYEQYF.

This sequence joins TRBV5-4 and TRBJ2-1, with D unclear. Trimming shortened V by 4 bases and J by 3 bases, and 8 bases separated the two germline ends. Germline V CDR1 and CDR2: SGHNT, YYREEE (reference sequence). This CDR3 comprises 13 residues. The CDR3 reads CASSAGFYNEQFF. DNA of the CDR3: TGTGCCAGCAGCGCCGGATTCTACAATGAGCAGTTCTTC.

A remark on this clone: The sample carries other DNA sequences with the same CDR3. The chain has TRBV7-9 and TRBJ2-7, with TRBD1 identical over 9 bases. CDR1 and CDR2 (germline): SEHNR, FQNEAQ (reference sequence). This CDR3 is 14 amino acids long. V lost 3 bases to trimming and J lost 3 bases; unmatched junction nucleotides: 3. The CDR3 reads CASSLPGQGYEQYF. CDR3 DNA: TGTGCCAGCAGCTTGCCGGGACAGGGCTACGAGCAGTACTTC.

The rearrangement joins TRBV19 to TRBJ2-3, with 12 bases aligning to TRBD2. Germline V gene data show CDR1 as LNHDA and CDR2 as SQIVND (reference sequence). This CDR3 comprises 17 residues. Unmatched junction bases numbered 7, after V lost 5 bases and J lost 1 base. Written as DNA, the CDR3 is TGTGCCAGTAGTTTCGGACTAGCGGGACCACGCACAGATACGCAGTATTTT. It codes for CASSFGLAGPRTDTQYF.

The V call is TRBV7-9, the J call TRBJ2-6, with 9 bases aligning to TRBD2. V lost 4 bases and J lost 0; bases outside the gene matches: 10. The CDR3 has 19 residues. CDR1 SEHNR and CDR2 FQNEAQ come from the germline V gene (reference sequence). CDR3 residues: CASSSEREAPNSGANVLTF. The CDR3, as DNA: TGTGCCAGCAGCTCTGAGCGGGAGGCCCCAAACTCTGGGGCCAACGTCCTGACTTTC.

This chain joins TRBV10-2 and TRBJ2-3; TRBD2 matches 9 bases. Per the germline V gene, CDR1 is WSHSY and CDR2 is SAAADI. The CDR3 loop spans 18 amino acids. With V trimmed by 6 bases and J by 0 bases, 13 bases remained unmatched. CDR3 protein: CASSPHRVAGVSTDTQYF. The CDR3 DNA reads TGCGCCAGCAGCCCCCATAGGGTAGCGGGGGTGAGCACAGATACGCAGTATTTT.

The chain links TRBV28 to TRBJ1-5, with 8 bases aligning to TRBD1. There are 14 residues in the CDR3. The V and J ends lost 4 bases and 5 bases, in that order; junction bases with no gene match: 4. CDR1 is MDHEN and CDR2 is SYDVKM in the germline V gene. CDR3 coding DNA: TGTGCCAGCAGTTCCGGACAGGGATATCAGCCCCAGCATTTT. Residues: CASSSGQGYQPQHF.

Comment on this clone: This CDR3 is also generated by other DNA sequences in the sample. The chain links TRBV4-1 to TRBJ2-7, with 10 bases aligning to TRBD2. The CDR3 runs 15 residues. Germline V lookup: CDR1 MGHRA, CDR2 YSYEKL. The V and J ends lost 4 bases and 0 bases, in that order; junction bases with no gene match: 3. The CDR3 DNA is TGCGCCAGCAGCCTTCGGACTAGCGGCTCCTACGAGCAGTACTTC. This translates into CASSLRTSGSYEQYF.

J is TRBJ2-7 and V is TRBV6-6; 8 nucleotides align to TRBD2. After removal of 7 bases from V and 0 bases from J, the junction contained 5 bases not matched to a gene. The CDR3 has 14 amino acids. The germline V gene encodes CDR1 MNHNY and CDR2 SVGAGI (reference sequence). CDR3 residues: CASKLAEISYEQYF. DNA for the CDR3: TGTGCCAGCAAACTAGCGGAAATCTCCTACGAGCAGTACTTC.

A single count supports this clone. This rearrangement joins TRBV11-3 to TRBJ2-7; TRBD2 aligns across 7 bases. CDR1 and CDR2 from the germline V gene are SGHNT and YENEEA. With V trimmed by 5 bases and J by 3 bases, 10 bases remained unmatched. The CDR3 runs to 15 residues. The CDR3, as DNA: TGTGCCAGCAGCATCCGCGGGGGAGGAAGCTACGAGCAGTACTTC. Translating gives CASSIRGGGSYEQYF.

The chain joins TRBV11-2 to TRBJ2-7; either TRBD1 or TRBD2 may fit D (5 bases each). The CDR3 has 14 amino acids. Germline lookup yields CDR1 SGHAT and CDR2 FQNNGV. Trimming removed 5 bases from V and 0 bases from J, with 11 bases in between. The CDR3, as DNA: TGTGCCAGCAGCCCTCGGGACGACTCCTACGAGCAGTACTTC. Its translation: CASSPRDDSYEQYF.

The J gene is TRBJ2-7, the V gene TRBV7-6, with 12 bases fitting TRBD1. Per the germline V gene, CDR1 is SGHVS and CDR2 is FNYEAQ. Trimming cost V 4 bases and J 6 bases; bases outside gene matches: 4. The CDR3 is made up of 14 amino acids. The CDR3 loop reads CASSWGQGAPEQYF. The CDR3 DNA follows: TGTGCCAGCAGCTGGGGACAGGGGGCGCCCGAGCAGTACTTC.

The chain is built from TRBV4-1 and TRBJ2-1, with 8 bases matching TRBD2. CDR1 and CDR2 from the germline V gene are MGHRA and YSYEKL. The CDR3 sequence is 16 residues long. V was pared by 0 bases and J by 2 bases, with 3 bases of the junction left unmatched. The CDR3 bases are TGCGCCAGCAGCCAAGAGGTAGCGGGGCCCTACAATGAGCAGTTCTTC. Its translation: CASSQEVAGPYNEQFF.